The 22 T cell receptor beta chains below were found in one sample sequenced in a study of identical twins. TCRdb used MiXCR to reprocess the 5' RACE reads, holding one entry per CDR3 protein. The sample has under 500,000 distinct CDR3 sequences, roughly an eighth seen once. These same records also appear under a second study, on yellow fever vaccine responses in identical twins.

The sample taken for sequencing was CD4+ T cells sorted from blood. The receptors come from a young woman in good health.

This clonotype was counted only a few times. This chain uses TRBV20-1 with TRBJ2-3; 7 nucleotides line up with TRBD2. Germline V gene data show CDR1 as DFQATT and CDR2 as SNEGSKA (reference sequence). With V trimmed by 5 bases and J by 2 bases, 7 bases remained unmatched. CDR3 length: 14 amino acids. Written as DNA, the CDR3 is TGCAGTGCTCGCGGGGACTACACCACAGATACGCAGTATTTT. Protein product: CSARGDYTTDTQYF.

This clonotype was found a few times. V is TRBV11-2 and J is TRBJ1-3; D may be TRBD1 (5 bases). The germline V gene encodes CDR1 SGHAT and CDR2 FQNNGV. V was cut by 5 bases and J by 0 bases, with 11 bases left in between. The CDR3 contains 15 residues. The CDR3: CASSPQGVSGNTIYF. The CDR3, as DNA: TGTGCCAGCAGCCCCCAGGGTGTCTCTGGAAACACCATATATTTT.

This clonotype occurred many times. The gene calls are TRBV28 and TRBJ1-1; TRBD1 matches 12 bases. This CDR3 region has 15 residues. J was trimmed by 7 bases and V by 0 bases; bases with no gene match: 3. Germline loops: CDR1 MDHEN, CDR2 SYDVKM. CDR3 coding DNA: TGTGCCAGCAGTTTATGGGGACAGGGGGCGGTTGAAGCTTTCTTT. Translating gives CASSLWGQGAVEAFF. The whole variable domain, filled in from reference TRBV28 and TRBJ1-1, reads DVKVTQSSRYLVKRTGEKVFLECVQDMDHENMFWYRQDPGLGLRLIYFSYDVKMKEKGDIPEGYSVSREKKERFSLILESASTNQTSMYLCASSLWGQGAVEAFFGQGTRLTVV.

This chain joins TRBV6-1 and TRBJ2-5; the D gene is possibly TRBD1 (5 bases). Germline V gives CDR1 MNHNS, CDR2 SASEGT. With 0 bases removed from V and 5 bases from J, the gap between germline ends came to 10 bases. The CDR3 spans 14 residues. The CDR3 DNA reads as TGTGCCAGCAGTGAAGCGTCACCAGGGGAGACCCAGTACTTC. Amino acids: CASSEASPGETQYF.

This clonotype was recorded a few times. This chain joins TRBV4-2 and TRBJ2-3; tentatively, D is TRBD2 (5 bases). Trimming removed 0 bases from V and 10 bases from J, with 14 bases in between. This CDR3 has 14 residues. CDR1 and CDR2 from the germline V gene are LGHNA and YNFKEQ. The DNA for the CDR3 is TGTGCCAGCAGCCAAGAAGGAAGGACTGTCGCGCAGTATTTT. It codes for CASSQEGRTVAQYF.

This clonotype was seen repeatedly, ten times or more. CDR3 sequence (DNA): TGTGCCAGCAGCACCTGGTGGGGGGGCAATCAGCCCCAGCATTTT. Its translation: CASSTWWGGNQPQHF. The chain couples TRBV5-6 to TRBJ1-5, with D perhaps TRBD1 (5 bases). Germline V gene data show CDR1 as SGHDT and CDR2 as YYEEEE. Between the trimmed V and J ends, which lost 4 bases and 2 bases, there was a span of 13 bases. The CDR3 runs to 15 residues.

The chain employs TRBV7-2 and TRBJ2-7; TRBD1 matches 7 bases. The CDR3 contains 15 residues. CDR1 is SGHTA and CDR2 is FQGNSA in the germline V gene. The J segment lost 2 bases and the V segment lost 5 bases, leaving 9 bases of the junction unmatched. CDR3 nucleotides: TGTGCCAGCAGCACCTTAGGGACAGTAGCCTACGAGCAGTACTTC. It yields the protein CASSTLGTVAYEQYF.

This clonotype showed up just a few times. This chain uses TRBV6-1 with TRBJ2-2; 8 nucleotides align to TRBD2. CDR1 is MNHNS, CDR2 SASEGT, per germline. The length of the CDR3 is 15 residues. V dropped 8 bases and J dropped 3; count of bases not matched to a gene: 8. CDR3 DNA sequence: TGTGCCAGCGCCGCCCAGCGGGAGTACACCGGGGAGCTGTTTTTT. Translating gives CASAAQREYTGELFF.

In this sample, this clonotype turned up a few times. The chain employs TRBV2 and TRBJ1-6, with no clear D. The CDR3 extends over 14 amino acids. Germline loops: CDR1 SNHLY, CDR2 FYNNEI. V was trimmed by 7 bases and J by 3 bases, leaving 10 bases between them. The CDR3 DNA sequence: TGTGCCAGCACCGGACCGTACTATAATTCACCCCTCCACTTT. Amino acids: CASTGPYYNSPLHF.

This clonotype was seen repeatedly, ten times or more. The rearrangement joins TRBV5-5 to TRBJ2-3; 7 nucleotides align to TRBD1. The V segment lost 4 bases and the J segment 2 bases; nucleotides outside the gene matches: 7. The CDR3 totals 15 residues. Germline V gene lookup returns CDR1 SGHKS and CDR2 YYEKEE (reference sequence). The CDR3 region has the DNA TGTGCCAGCAGCCGACAGGGTAGAGTCACAGATACGCAGTATTTT. Translation: CASSRQGRVTDTQYF.

This clonotype was seen at least ten times. The rearrangement links TRBV3-1 to TRBJ2-2; 13 bases map to TRBD2. Germline CDR1 LGHDT, CDR2 YNNKEL (reference sequence). The V gene end was trimmed by 2 bases and the J gene end by 4 bases; junction bases not matched to a gene: 7. This CDR3 comprises 18 residues. CDR3 amino acids: CASSQLLAGGRITGELFF. The CDR3 DNA reads as TGTGCCAGCAGCCAATTACTAGCGGGGGGGCGAATCACCGGGGAGCTGTTTTTT.

The chain recombines TRBV29-1 with TRBJ1-1; D is perhaps TRBD1 (5 bases). The V and J ends lost 6 bases and 5 bases respectively, with 19 bases between them. This CDR3 has 14 residues. Germline V lookup: CDR1 SQVTM, CDR2 ANQGSEA. Written as DNA, the CDR3 is TGCAGCGTGCACGTGAAGGGGTTACGAACTGAAGCTTTCTTT. Translating gives CSVHVKGLRTEAFF.

This clonotype was counted only a few times. This sequence joins TRBV9 and TRBJ2-7, with 10 bases lining up with TRBD1. The CDR3 contains 15 residues. The J segment lost 4 bases and the V segment lost 4 bases, leaving 8 bases of the junction unmatched. Germline V gene sequence: CDR1 SGDLS, CDR2 YYNGEE. This CDR3 reads CASSSSMGQGYEQYF. The CDR3 DNA sequence: TGTGCCAGCAGCTCATCCATGGGACAGGGGTACGAGCAGTACTTC.

V is TRBV7-2 and J is TRBJ2-7, with unresolved D. Trimming left V 5 bases short and J 7 bases short, with 15 bases between. Germline V gene data show CDR1 as SGHTA and CDR2 as FQGNSA. The CDR3 length is 13 residues. CDR3 in DNA: TGTGCCAGCAGCCAGTTTAGTTCTCCGGAGCAGTACTTC. Protein: CASSQFSSPEQYF.

This sequence joins TRBV7-2 and TRBJ2-1; 14 bases are a match to TRBD2. CDR3 length: 17 residues. Germline V gene data show CDR1 as SGHTA and CDR2 as FQGNSA. V lost 5 bases to trimming and J lost 6 bases; unmatched junction nucleotides: 9. CDR3 in amino acids: CASSGRRTSGRSNEQFF. The CDR3, as DNA: TGTGCCAGCAGCGGCCGGCGGACTAGCGGGAGGAGCAATGAGCAGTTCTTC. The entire variable domain, with the rest obtained from reference TRBV7-2 and TRBJ2-1, is as follows: GAGVSQSPSNKVTEKGKDVELRCDPISGHTALYWYRQSLGQGLEFLIYFQGNSAPDKSGLPSDRFSAERTGGSVSTLTIQRTQQEDSAVYLCASSGRRTSGRSNEQFFGPGTRLTVL.

This clonotype was counted at least ten times. V usage is TRBV10-3 and J usage is TRBJ2-1, with 7 bases identical to TRBD1. With V trimmed by 4 bases and J by 9 bases, 15 bases remained unmatched. The CDR3 covers 16 residues. Germline V gene sequence: CDR1 ENHRY, CDR2 SYGVKD. The CDR3 loop is CAISVNLGAHRGEQFF. The CDR3 DNA sequence: TGTGCCATCAGTGTAAATCTAGGGGCGCACAGGGGTGAGCAGTTCTTC.

This clonotype was seen many times. The V call is TRBV5-1, the J call TRBJ2-2; D is perhaps TRBD2 (5 bases). The CDR3 runs 14 residues. Per the germline V gene, CDR1 is SGHRS and CDR2 is YFSETQ. The V and J ends lost 4 bases and 4 bases respectively, with 11 bases between them. The CDR3 coding sequence is TGCGCCAGCAGCCCAGGCGAGGGCACCGGGGAGCTGTTTTTT. Its translation: CASSPGEGTGELFF.

The chain combines TRBV7-2 with TRBJ2-7, with a possible D match to TRBD2 (6 bases). Germline-derived CDR1 and CDR2 are SGHTA and FQGNSA. CDR3 length: 17 amino acids. Trimming removed 0 bases at V and 2 bases at J, with 17 bases between. CDR3 in amino acids: CASSLARGSTGTYEQYF. CDR3 DNA: TGTGCCAGCAGCTTAGCGCGGGGCAGCACGGGTACCTACGAGCAGTACTTC.

This clonotype appeared a few times. The chain links TRBV29-1 to TRBJ2-7; possible D gene TRBD1, 6 bases. Germline loops: CDR1 SQVTM, CDR2 ANQGSEA. This CDR3 has 12 amino acids. Trimming removed 6 bases from V and 2 bases from J, with 11 bases in between. The CDR3 sequence: CSVPDRPYEQYF. CDR3 bases: TGCAGCGTCCCCGACAGGCCCTACGAGCAGTACTTC.

The V call is TRBV11-2, the J call TRBJ2-7; TRBD2 matches 9 bases. Per the germline V gene, CDR1 is SGHAT and CDR2 is FQNNGV. J lost 7 bases, V lost 4 bases, and 8 bases had no gene match. The CDR3 extends over 14 amino acids. CDR3 region: CASSSVAGAGEQYF. The CDR3 DNA follows: TGTGCCAGCAGCTCCGTAGCGGGAGCGGGGGAGCAGTACTTC.

J is TRBJ1-5 and V is TRBV30; unclear D gene. This CDR3 spans 15 amino acids. Looked up from germline, CDR1 is GTSNPN and CDR2 is SVGIG (reference sequence). The ends were cut back, 0 bases at V and 1 base at J, with 10 bases in the middle. CDR3 sequence (DNA): TGTGCCTGGAGTGTACCGGGGAAAAGCAATCAGCCCCAGCATTTT. Translating gives CAWSVPGKSNQPQHF.

This clonotype has a count of ten or more. CDR3 coding DNA: TGTGCCAGCAGCTTAAACACCCTAAGCTCCTACGAGCAGTACTTC. It encodes CASSLNTLSSYEQYF. The chain recombines TRBV7-2 with TRBJ2-7, with D hard to call. Trimming stripped 2 bases from V and 0 bases from J, with 11 bases between. This CDR3 spans 15 amino acids. CDR1 is SGHTA, CDR2 FQGNSA, per germline.